The 7 T cell receptor beta chains listed next were all sequenced from one sample in a study of blood T cell repertoires in COVID-19 (dated by TCRdb to 2018 to 2021). The receptor library was made with the immunoSEQ multiplex PCR assay. TCRdb obtained this table from immuneACCESS and retained in-frame rearrangements with V and J assigned. These tables miss some clones; where compared with another copy, unresolved V genes account for less than half of the shortfall, and the remainder is unexplained. The sample yields roughly 300,000 clones; about four fifths were counted once. 9.4% of the sample lies in the top ten. The sequenced material came from peripheral blood. Every receptor here comes from a woman aged 45-60 years who had recovered from COVID-19.

This chain links TRBV28 with TRBJ1-1; D call uncertain. V was trimmed by 11 bases and J by 6 bases, leaving 22 bases between them. The CDR3 consists of 14 residues. Germline assignment: CDR1 MDHEN and CDR2 SYDVKM. The CDR3 spells CASGAVDRRPEAFF. The CDR3 bases are TGTGCCTCGGGAGCAGTGGATAGACGGCCTGAAGCTTTCTTT.

This clone was seen repeatedly, ten times or more. The chain couples TRBV21-1 to TRBJ1-1. TRBV21-1 is an annotated pseudogene. This CDR3 is 16 amino acids long. For the CDR3, the DNA is TGCCGGCCCCGGCCCCGGACTGCGGTGTTGAACACTGAAGCTTTCTTT. Protein sequence: CRPRPRTAVLNTEAFF.

This chain uses TRBV5-6 with TRBJ2-1; D uncertain. Germline V gene sequence: CDR1 SGHDT, CDR2 YYEEEE. Trimming shortened V by 0 bases and J by 9 bases, and 4 bases separated the two germline ends. The CDR3 is made up of 11 amino acids. The CDR3 DNA reads TGTGCCAGCAGCTTGGTCGGTGAGCAGTTCTTC. As protein: CASSLVGEQFF.

The chain has TRBV19 and TRBJ1-5, with 7 positions matching TRBD1. The junction had 5 bases not matched to a gene; V was cut back by 6 bases and J by 0 bases. Germline CDR1 reads LNHDA; CDR2 reads SQIVND (reference sequence). There are 15 residues in the CDR3. In DNA, the CDR3 is TGTGCCAGTAGGCTACAGGGGTATAGCAATCAGCCCCAGCATTTT. Amino acid sequence: CASRLQGYSNQPQHF. The variable domain in full, completed from reference TRBV19 and TRBJ1-5, reads DGGITQSPKYLFRKEGQNVTLSCEQNLNHDAMYWYRQDPGQGLRLIYYSQIVNDFQKGDIAEGYSVSREKKESFPLTVTSAQKNPTAFYLCASRLQGYSNQPQHFGDGTRLSIL.

The chain combines TRBV7-3 with TRBJ2-2; tentative D call: TRBD2 (5 bases). CDR1 and CDR2 from the germline V gene are SGHTA and FQGTGA. This CDR3 has 16 amino acids. V gave up 5 bases and J gave up 4 bases, with 17 bases separating them. CDR3 nucleotide sequence: TGTGCCAGCAGCCCCCCCGGAGGCCATGGCACCGGGGAGCTGTTTTTT. Protein product: CASSPPGGHGTGELFF.

Within the sample, this clone is medium-sized (0.01 to 0.1%). V and J are TRBV19 and TRBJ1-1; D unclear. This CDR3 has 14 residues. The V gene's germline CDR1 is LNHDA and CDR2 SQIVND (reference sequence). Between the trimmed V and J ends, which lost 5 bases and 6 bases, there was a span of 16 bases. CDR3 nucleotide sequence: TGTGCCAGTAGTCTAACCCCGATGCTAGCTGAAGCTTTCTTT. It translates to CASSLTPMLAEAFF.

V usage is TRBV18 and J usage is TRBJ1-2; the D gene is possibly TRBD1 (5 bases). This CDR3 spans 13 amino acids. Germline CDR1 KGHSH, CDR2 LQKENI. V was cut by 3 bases and J by 4 bases, with 9 bases left in between. The CDR3 sequence is CASSPKTVYGYTF. The CDR3 region has the DNA TGTGCCAGCTCACCGAAGACAGTCTATGGCTACACCTTC.